This TCR beta chain stems from a study of identical twins (dated by TCRdb to about 2016). Regarding the study in general: TCR alpha and beta repertoires from monozygotic twins, unrelated adults of various ages and cord blood were deep-sequenced to test whether fetal clonotypes persist. To rule out contamination, the twin experiments were replicated at different times with different library preparation protocols. Overall study results and their limits: Fewer insertions were carried by abundant cord blood beta clonotypes, a similar but weaker trend appeared in young adult naive repertoires, and no such trend appeared in memory repertoires. Zero-insertion analyses could be partly confounded by invariant T cells such as MAIT and iNKT, although diverse VJ usage argued against such confounding for most clonotypes. In beta out-of-frame sequences, excess twin sharing was weaker, because having fewer shared sequences lowered the signal-to-noise ratio. Compared with coincidental sharing between unrelated individuals, out-of-frame TCR alpha sequences shared between twins showed an excess of sequences with low generation probability. Because the same donors could not be followed over many years, conclusions were based on cross-sectional statistical analysis. Out-of-frame TCR alpha sharing in monozygotic twins was systematically underestimated by recombination models, whereas sharing between unrelated individuals was in agreement with the recombination models.

Libraries were built with 5' RACE. This sample was sequenced with an Illumina HiSeq 2000. A universal primer binding site was added through template switching, and the final cDNA carried a unique molecular identifier so that TCR cDNA molecules could be counted accurately. Specific primers in the conserved constant-segment region were used to synthesize first-strand cDNA for TCR alpha and beta chains. To control for contamination, every cDNA library was double barcoded, receiving both a SMART-Mk sample barcode and Illumina barcodes. TruSeq adapter sequences, together with Illumina sample barcodes, were added in two successive PCR steps. The Illumina HiSeq platform was used with custom primers to sequence TCR alpha and beta cDNA libraries. Under the source paper's analysis protocol: MiGEC was used to process raw reads and extract unique molecular identifiers, and MiXCR was used to find CDR3 positions. For each individual, recombination models were inferred using an EM algorithm with the repgenHMM and IGoR tools. Shared clonotypes were analyzed with the tcR package in R, and sharing was normalized by the product of cloneset sizes. To study raw recombination without the effects of thymic and clonal selection, out-of-frame nonproductive sequences were analyzed. TCRdb applied fastp at Q25 and MiXCR to the public reads, then kept only in-frame beta chains. CDR3 protein sequences are deduplicated, and each keeps its most common genes and DNA. Here the V and J calls rest on TCRdb's processing, not on the authors' analysis. A total of 1.5 million to 2 million distinct CDR3 sequences appear in this sample, less than 40% of them only once. The ten top clones hold less than 0.35% of the sample.

On this clonotype: What antigen it recognizes has not been identified. Qualities for individual bases were not recorded, and no much larger clone is one base off.

Every donor was a healthy Caucasian. From cysteine to phenylalanine, the CDR3 is 15 amino acids long. Just the 45-base CDR3 DNA is kept, in frame starting at base 1. CDR1 and CDR2, per the germline V gene, are SGHRS and YFSETQ. V and J lose 5 bases and 4 bases, and a span of 17 bases separates them. The receptor's source is a newborn girl in good health. The chain joins TRBV5-1 to TRBJ2-3, with the D gene tentatively TRBD1 or TRBD2, based on 6 matching bases in each. Sequencing was performed on cord blood. For the CDR3, the sequence is CASSQEGGVPDTQYF. The DNA sequence is given as TGCGCCAGCAGTCAGGAGGGGGGTGTCCCAGATACGCAGTATTTT.